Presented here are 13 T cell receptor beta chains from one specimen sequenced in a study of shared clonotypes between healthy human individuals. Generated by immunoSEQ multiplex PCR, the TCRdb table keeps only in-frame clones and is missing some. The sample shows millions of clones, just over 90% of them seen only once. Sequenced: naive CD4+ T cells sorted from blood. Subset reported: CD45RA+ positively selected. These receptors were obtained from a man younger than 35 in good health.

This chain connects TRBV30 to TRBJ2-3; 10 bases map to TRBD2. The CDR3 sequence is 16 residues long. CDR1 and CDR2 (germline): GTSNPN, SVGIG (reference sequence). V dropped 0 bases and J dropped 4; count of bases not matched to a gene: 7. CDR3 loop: CAWSVGSSGSSDTQYF. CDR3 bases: TGTGCCTGGAGTGTAGGGTCTAGCGGGAGTTCAGATACGCAGTATTTT.

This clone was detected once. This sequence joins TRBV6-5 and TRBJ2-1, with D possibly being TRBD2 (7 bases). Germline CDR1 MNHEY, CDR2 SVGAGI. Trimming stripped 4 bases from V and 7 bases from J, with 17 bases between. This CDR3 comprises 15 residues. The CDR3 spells CASSSAAGAKNEQFF. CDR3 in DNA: TGTGCCAGCAGTTCCGCCGCGGGGGCGAAGAATGAGCAGTTCTTC.

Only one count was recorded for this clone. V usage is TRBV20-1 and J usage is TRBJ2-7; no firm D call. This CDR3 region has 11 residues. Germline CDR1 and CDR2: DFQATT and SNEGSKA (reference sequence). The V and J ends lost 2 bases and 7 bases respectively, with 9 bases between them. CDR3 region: CSARSSLEQYF. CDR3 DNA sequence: TGCAGTGCTAGATCCTCCTTAGAGCAGTACTTC.

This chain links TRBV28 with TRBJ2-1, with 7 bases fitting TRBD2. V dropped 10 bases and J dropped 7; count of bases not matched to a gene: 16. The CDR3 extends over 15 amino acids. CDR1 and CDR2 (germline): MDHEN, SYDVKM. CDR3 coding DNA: TGTGCCACCATACCGTTGGGGGGGAGCCTAAATGAGCAGTTCTTC. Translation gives CATIPLGGSLNEQFF. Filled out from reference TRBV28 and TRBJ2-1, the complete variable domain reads DVKVTQSSRYLVKRTGEKVFLECVQDMDHENMFWYRQDPGLGLRLIYFSYDVKMKEKGDIPEGYSVSREKKERFSLILESASTNQTSMYLCATIPLGGSLNEQFFGPGTRLTVL.

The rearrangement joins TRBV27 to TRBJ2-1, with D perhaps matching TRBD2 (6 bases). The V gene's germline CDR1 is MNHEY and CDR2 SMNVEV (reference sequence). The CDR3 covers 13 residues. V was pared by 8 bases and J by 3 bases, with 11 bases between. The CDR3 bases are TGTGCCAGCGGGGGACTTTTCTACAATGAGCAGTTCTTC. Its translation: CASGGLFYNEQFF.

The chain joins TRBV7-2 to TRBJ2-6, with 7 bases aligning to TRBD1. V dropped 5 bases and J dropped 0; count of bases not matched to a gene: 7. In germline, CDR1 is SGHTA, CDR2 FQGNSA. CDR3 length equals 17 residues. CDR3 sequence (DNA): TGTGCCAGCAGCAAACAGGGGTTGCTCTCTGGGGCCAACGTCCTGACTTTC. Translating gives CASSKQGLLSGANVLTF. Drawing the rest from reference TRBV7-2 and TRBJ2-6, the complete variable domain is GAGVSQSPSNKVTEKGKDVELRCDPISGHTALYWYRQSLGQGLEFLIYFQGNSAPDKSGLPSDRFSAERTGGSVSTLTIQRTQQEDSAVYLCASSKQGLLSGANVLTFGAGSRLTVL.

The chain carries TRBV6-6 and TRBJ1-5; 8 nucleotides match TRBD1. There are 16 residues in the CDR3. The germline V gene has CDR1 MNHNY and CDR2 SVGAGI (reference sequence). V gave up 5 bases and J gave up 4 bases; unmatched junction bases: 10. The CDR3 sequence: CASSVQGAPSNQPQHF. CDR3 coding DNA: TGTGCCAGCAGTGTTCAGGGGGCCCCTAGTAATCAGCCCCAGCATTTT.

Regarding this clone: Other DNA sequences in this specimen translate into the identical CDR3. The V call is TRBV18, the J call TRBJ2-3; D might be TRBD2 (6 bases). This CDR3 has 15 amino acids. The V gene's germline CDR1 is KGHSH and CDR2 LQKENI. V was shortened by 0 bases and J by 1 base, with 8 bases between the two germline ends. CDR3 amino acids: CASSPPASGTDTQYF. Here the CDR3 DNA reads TGTGCCAGCTCACCACCCGCTAGCGGCACAGATACGCAGTATTTT.

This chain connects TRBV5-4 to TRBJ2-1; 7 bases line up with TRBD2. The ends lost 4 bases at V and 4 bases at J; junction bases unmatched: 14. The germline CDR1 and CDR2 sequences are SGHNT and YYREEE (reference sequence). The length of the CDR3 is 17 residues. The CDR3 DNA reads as TGTGCCAGCAGCAGGGCTACGGGCCTAGCGGTATACAATGAGCAGTTCTTC. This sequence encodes CASSRATGLAVYNEQFF.

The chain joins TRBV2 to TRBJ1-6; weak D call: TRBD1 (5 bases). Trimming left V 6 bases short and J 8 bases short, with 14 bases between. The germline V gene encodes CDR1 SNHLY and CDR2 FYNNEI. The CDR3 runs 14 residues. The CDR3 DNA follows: TGTGCCAGCAGCTTTGGGGGGAAGGATTCACCCCTCCACTTT. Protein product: CASSFGGKDSPLHF.

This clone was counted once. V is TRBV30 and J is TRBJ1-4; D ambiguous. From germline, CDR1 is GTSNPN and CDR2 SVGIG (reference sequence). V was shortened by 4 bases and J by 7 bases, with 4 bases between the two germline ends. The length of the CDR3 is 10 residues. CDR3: CAWKGEKLFF. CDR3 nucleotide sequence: TGTGCCTGGAAGGGTGAAAAACTGTTTTTT.

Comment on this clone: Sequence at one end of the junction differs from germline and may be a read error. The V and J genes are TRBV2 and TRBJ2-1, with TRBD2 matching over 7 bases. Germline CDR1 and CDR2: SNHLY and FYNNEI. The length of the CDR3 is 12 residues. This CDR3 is CASTPGGVSQIF. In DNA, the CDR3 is TGTGCCAGCACCCCGGGAGGAGTTAGCCAAATCTTC.

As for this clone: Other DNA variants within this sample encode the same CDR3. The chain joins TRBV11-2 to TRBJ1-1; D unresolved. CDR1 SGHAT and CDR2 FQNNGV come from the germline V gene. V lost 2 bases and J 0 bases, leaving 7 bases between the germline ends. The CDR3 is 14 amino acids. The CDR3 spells CASSLSRMNTEAFF. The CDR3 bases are TGTGCCAGCAGCTTATCACGGATGAACACTGAAGCTTTCTTT.